The clone carrying this TCR beta chain has a count of ten or more. Its antigen is not known. This sample is drawn from a study of identical twins. General study points: The degree of excess twin sharing was weaker in beta out-of-frame sequences.

The CDR3 runs to 16 residues. Germline values: CDR1 SGHRS, CDR2 YFSETQ. Trimming took 4 bases from V and 2 from J, leaving 17 bases between them. MiXCR, applied by TCRdb to the 5' RACE reads, yields one record per CDR3 protein. The sample records some 250,000 distinct CDR3 sequences, under 8.5% being singletons. This same sample was also part of a study on T cells expressing NK-cell markers.

This receptor was obtained from a young woman in good health. V is TRBV5-1 and J is TRBJ2-3, with D possibly TRBD2 on 5 matching bases. Sample: CD8+ T cells sorted from blood. The CDR3 coding sequence is TGCGCCAGCAGCCTGAGGGCTTTCCCCACCACAGATACGCAGTATTTT. It translates to CASSLRAFPTTDTQYF.